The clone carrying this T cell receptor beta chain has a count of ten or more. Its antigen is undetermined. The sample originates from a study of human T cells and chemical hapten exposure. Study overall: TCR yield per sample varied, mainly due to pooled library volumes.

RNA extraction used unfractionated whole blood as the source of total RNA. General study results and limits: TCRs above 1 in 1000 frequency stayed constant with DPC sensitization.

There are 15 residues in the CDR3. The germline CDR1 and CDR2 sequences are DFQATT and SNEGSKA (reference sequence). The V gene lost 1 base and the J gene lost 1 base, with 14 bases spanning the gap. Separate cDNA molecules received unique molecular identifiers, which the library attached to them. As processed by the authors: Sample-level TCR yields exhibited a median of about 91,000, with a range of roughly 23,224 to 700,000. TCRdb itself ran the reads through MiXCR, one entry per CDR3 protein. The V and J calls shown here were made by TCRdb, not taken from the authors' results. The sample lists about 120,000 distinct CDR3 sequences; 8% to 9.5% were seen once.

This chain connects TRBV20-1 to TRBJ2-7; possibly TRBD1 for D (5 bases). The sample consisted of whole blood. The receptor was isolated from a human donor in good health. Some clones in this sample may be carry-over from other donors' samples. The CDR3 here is CSARVPGRVSYEQYF. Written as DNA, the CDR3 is TGCAGTGCTAGAGTCCCCGGCAGGGTATCCTACGAGCAGTACTTC.